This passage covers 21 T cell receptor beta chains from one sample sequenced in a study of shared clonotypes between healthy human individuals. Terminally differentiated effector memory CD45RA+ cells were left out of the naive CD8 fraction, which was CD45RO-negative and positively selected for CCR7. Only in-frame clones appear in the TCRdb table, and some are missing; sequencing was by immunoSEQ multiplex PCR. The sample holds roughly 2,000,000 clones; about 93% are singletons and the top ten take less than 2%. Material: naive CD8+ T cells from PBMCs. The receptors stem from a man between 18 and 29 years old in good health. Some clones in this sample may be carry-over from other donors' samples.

The CDR3, as DNA: TGTGCCAGCAGCCAAGTTAATGGGGGGTGGGAGCAGTACTTC. This encodes CASSQVNGGWEQYF. V and J are TRBV4-2 and TRBJ2-7; TRBD2 is a possible D gene (6 bases). Germline CDR1 reads LGHNA; CDR2 reads YNFKEQ. Trimming shortened V by 1 base and J by 7 bases, and 14 bases separated the two germline ends. This CDR3 has 14 residues.

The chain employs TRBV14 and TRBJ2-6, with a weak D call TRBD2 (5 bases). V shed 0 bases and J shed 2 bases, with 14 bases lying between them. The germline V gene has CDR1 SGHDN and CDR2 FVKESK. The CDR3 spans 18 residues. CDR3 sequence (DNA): TGTGCCAGCAGCCAAGAGGAGGAGGAGATCACTGGGGCCAACGTCCTGACTTTC. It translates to CASSQEEEEITGANVLTF.

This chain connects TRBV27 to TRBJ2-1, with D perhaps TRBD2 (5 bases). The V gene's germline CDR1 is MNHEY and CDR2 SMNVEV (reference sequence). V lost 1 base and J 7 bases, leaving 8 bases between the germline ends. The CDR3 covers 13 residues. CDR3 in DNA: TGTGCCAGCAGTTTATGGACGGGGAATGAGCAGTTCTTC. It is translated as CASSLWTGNEQFF.

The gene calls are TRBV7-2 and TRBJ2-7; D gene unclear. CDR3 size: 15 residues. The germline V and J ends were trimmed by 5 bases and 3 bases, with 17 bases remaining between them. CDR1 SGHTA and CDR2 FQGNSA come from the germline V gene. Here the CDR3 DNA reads TGTGCCAGCAGCACAAGCCGCCTCTTTCGCTACGAGCAGTACTTC. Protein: CASSTSRLFRYEQYF.

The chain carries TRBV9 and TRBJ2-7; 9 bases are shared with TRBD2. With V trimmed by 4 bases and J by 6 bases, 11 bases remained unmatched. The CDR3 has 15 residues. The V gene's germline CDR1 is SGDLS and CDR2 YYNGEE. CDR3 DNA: TGTGCCAGCAGCAGTACGGGACTAGCATTCGCCGAGCAGTACTTC. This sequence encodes CASSSTGLAFAEQYF.

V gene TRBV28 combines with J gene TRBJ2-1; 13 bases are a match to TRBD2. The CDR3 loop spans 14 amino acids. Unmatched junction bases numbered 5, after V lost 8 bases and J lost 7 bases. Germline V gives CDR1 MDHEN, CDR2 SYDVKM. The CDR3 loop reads CASLGTSGINEQFF. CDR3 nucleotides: TGTGCCAGCCTCGGGACTAGCGGGATTAATGAGCAGTTCTTC.

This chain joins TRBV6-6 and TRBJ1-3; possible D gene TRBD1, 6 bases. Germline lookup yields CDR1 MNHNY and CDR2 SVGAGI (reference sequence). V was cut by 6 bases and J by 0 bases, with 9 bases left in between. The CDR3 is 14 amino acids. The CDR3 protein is CASRTGDSGNTIYF. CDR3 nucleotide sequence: TGTGCCAGCAGGACAGGAGACTCTGGAAACACCATATATTTT.

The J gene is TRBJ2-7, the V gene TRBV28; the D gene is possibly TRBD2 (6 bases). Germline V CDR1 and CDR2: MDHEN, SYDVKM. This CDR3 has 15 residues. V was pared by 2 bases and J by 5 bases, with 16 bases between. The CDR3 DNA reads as TGTGCCAGCAGTTTACGGGGGACCTACCCTAACGAGCAGTACTTC. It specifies CASSLRGTYPNEQYF.

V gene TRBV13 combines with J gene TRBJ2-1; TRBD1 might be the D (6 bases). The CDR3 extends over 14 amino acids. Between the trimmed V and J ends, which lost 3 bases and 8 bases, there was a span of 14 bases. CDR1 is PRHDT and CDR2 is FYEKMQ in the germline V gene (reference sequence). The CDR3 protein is CASSLRDIDYEQFF. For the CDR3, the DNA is TGTGCCAGCAGCTTGAGGGACATTGACTATGAGCAGTTCTTC.

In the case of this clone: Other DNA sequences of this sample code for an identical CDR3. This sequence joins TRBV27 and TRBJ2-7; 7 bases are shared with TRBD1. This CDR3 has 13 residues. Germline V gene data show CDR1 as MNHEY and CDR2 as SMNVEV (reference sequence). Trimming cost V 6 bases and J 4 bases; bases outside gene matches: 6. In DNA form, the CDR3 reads TGTGCCAGCAGGAAAGACAGGGAATACGAGCAGTACTTC. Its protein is CASRKDREYEQYF.

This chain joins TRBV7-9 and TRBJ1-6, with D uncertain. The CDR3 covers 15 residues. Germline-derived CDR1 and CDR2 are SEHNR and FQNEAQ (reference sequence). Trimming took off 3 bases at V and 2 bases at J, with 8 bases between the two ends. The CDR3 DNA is TGTGCCAGCAGCTTTGGTGCCACCTATAATTCACCCCTCCACTTT. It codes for CASSFGATYNSPLHF.

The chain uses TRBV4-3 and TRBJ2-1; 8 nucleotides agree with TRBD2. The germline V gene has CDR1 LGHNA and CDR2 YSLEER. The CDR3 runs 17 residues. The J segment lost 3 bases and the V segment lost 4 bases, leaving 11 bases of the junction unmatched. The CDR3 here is CASSRTYGRAFYNEQFF. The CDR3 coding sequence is TGCGCCAGCAGCCGGACGTACGGGAGGGCCTTCTACAATGAGCAGTTCTTC.

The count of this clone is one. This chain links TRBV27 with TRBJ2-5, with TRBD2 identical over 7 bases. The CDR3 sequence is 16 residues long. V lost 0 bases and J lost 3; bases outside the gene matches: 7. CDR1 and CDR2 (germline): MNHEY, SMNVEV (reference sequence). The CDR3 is CASSLSPSGIKETQYF. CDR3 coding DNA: TGTGCCAGCAGTTTATCTCCTAGCGGTATCAAAGAGACCCAGTACTTC.

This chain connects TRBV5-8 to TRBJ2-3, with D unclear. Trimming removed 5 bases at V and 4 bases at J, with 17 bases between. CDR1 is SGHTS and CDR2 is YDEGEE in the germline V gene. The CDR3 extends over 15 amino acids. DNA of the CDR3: TGTGCCAGCAGGGCCGGCCGGTGGGTCGCAGATACGCAGTATTTT. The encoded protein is CASRAGRWVADTQYF.

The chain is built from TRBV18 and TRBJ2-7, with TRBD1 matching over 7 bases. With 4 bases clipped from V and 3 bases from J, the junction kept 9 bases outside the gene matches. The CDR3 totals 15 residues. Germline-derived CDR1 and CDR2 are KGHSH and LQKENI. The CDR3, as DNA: TGTGCCAGCTCACTGTACAGGGGACAGAGCTACGAGCAGTACTTC. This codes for CASSLYRGQSYEQYF.

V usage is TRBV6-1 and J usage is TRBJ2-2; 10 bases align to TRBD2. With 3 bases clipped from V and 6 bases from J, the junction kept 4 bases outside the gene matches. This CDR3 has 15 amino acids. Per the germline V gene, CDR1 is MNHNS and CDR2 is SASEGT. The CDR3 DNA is TGTGCCAGCAGTGAGCTAGCGGGAGTAGCCGGGGAGCTGTTTTTT. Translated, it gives CASSELAGVAGELFF.

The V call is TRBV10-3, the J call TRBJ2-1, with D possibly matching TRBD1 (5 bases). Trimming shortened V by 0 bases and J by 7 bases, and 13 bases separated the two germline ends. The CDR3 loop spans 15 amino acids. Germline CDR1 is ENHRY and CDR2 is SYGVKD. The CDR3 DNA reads TGTGCCATCAGTGAGTCGGTTACAGGTACTAATGAGCAGTTCTTC. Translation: CAISESVTGTNEQFF.

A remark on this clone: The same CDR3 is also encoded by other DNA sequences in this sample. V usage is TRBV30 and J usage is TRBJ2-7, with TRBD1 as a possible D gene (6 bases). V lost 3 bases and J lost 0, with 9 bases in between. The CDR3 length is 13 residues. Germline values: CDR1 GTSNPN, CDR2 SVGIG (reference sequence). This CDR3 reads CAWRDRSSYEQYF. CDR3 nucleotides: TGTGCCTGGAGAGACAGGTCCTCCTACGAGCAGTACTTC.

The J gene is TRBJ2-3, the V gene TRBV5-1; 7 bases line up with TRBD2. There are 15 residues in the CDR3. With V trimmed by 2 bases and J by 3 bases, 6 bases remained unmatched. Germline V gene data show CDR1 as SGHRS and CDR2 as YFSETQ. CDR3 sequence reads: CASSLWLADTDTQYF. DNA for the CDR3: TGCGCCAGCAGCTTATGGCTAGCGGATACAGATACGCAGTATTTT. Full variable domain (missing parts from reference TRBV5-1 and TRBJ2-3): KAGVTQTPRYLIKTRGQQVTLSCSPISGHRSVSWYQQTPGQGLQFLFEYFSETQRNKGNFPGRFSGRQFSNSRSEMNVSTLELGDSALYLCASSLWLADTDTQYFGPGTRLTVL.

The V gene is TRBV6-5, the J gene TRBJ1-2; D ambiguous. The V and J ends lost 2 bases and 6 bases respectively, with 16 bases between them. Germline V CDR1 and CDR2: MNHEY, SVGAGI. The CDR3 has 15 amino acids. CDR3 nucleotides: TGTGCCAGCAGTTACGCGGAAGGCCCTTGGGATGGCTACACCTTC. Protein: CASSYAEGPWDGYTF.

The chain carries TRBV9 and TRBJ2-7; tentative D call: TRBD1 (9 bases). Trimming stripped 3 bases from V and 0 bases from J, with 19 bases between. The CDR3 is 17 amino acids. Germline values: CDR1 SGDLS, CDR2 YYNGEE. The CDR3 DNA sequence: TGTGCCAGCAGCGATTCCGGGACAGGGACTAGCTCCTACGAGCAGTACTTC. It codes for CASSDSGTGTSSYEQYF.